This T cell receptor beta chain was sequenced during a study of post-analysis software for immune sequencing data. General study findings and limits: When patients were compared with controls, 5 or 6 TRBV segments were more frequent, TRBV5-6, TRBV5-1 and TRBV20-1 among them.

CDR3 length equals 14 residues. V was clipped by 4 bases and J by 7 bases; unmatched bases: 5. Built from TCR beta cDNA, the libraries had unique molecular identifiers in them. TCRdb re-analysed the PCR reads in MiXCR, keeping a single row per CDR3 protein. The sample includes roughly 400,000 distinct CDR3 sequences, approximately 42% seen only once; the top ten take 6% to 9%. Points on this clonotype: Its matching antigen is unknown.

This TCR derives from a girl aged 2-9 years with multiple sclerosis. The chain has TRBV12-3 or TRBV12-4 and TRBJ1-4, with 8 nucleotides matching TRBD1. The sequencing input was blood. The chain's CDR3 is CASSYRGGFEKLFF. The CDR3 region has the DNA TGTGCCAGCAGTTACAGGGGGGGGTTTGAAAAACTGTTTTTT.